Below, 20 T cell receptor beta chains from the same sample are listed, as sequenced in a study of beta chain features in type 1 diabetes. What was sequenced were expressed TCRB transcripts, since all of the isolated RNA had been reverse transcribed. Repertoires were generated with immunoSEQ multiplex PCR, while TCRdb's copy carries only in-frame clones and drops some. This sample has under 450,000 clones; over 13% occur once, and the top ten carry 0.019%. The sequenced material came from naive CD4+ T cells from blood. These receptors all come from a young woman in good health.

The chain uses TRBV5-4 and TRBJ1-1; TRBD1 agrees at 7 bases. Germline V gene sequence: CDR1 SGHNT, CDR2 YYREEE (reference sequence). The CDR3 spans 17 residues. The junction had 9 bases not matched to a gene; V was cut back by 0 bases and J by 1 base. This chain's CDR3 is CASSLVIGGGSNTEAFF. CDR3 coding DNA: TGTGCCAGCAGCTTGGTTATAGGGGGCGGATCGAACACTGAAGCTTTCTTT.

This clone was counted a few times. This chain connects TRBV7-2 to TRBJ2-2, with D perhaps matching TRBD2 (6 bases). Germline V CDR1 and CDR2: SGHTA, FQGNSA. The V end was cut by 1 base, the J end by 3 bases, with 12 bases between. The CDR3 extends over 16 amino acids. The DNA of the CDR3 is TGTGCCAGCAGCTTAGGGGGTAGCGGATACACCGGGGAGCTGTTTTTT. Its translation: CASSLGGSGYTGELFF.

This clone was recorded only once. V usage is TRBV4-2 and J usage is TRBJ2-1; maybe TRBD2 (6 bases). The CDR3 consists of 16 residues. CDR1 and CDR2 (germline): LGHNA, YNFKEQ. V was clipped by 0 bases and J by 0 bases, with 9 bases between them. The CDR3: CASSQEYGSSYNEQFF. The DNA for the CDR3 is TGTGCCAGCAGCCAAGAATACGGGAGCTCCTACAATGAGCAGTTCTTC.

V usage is TRBV5-1 and J usage is TRBJ2-1; D perhaps matches TRBD1 (6 bases). Germline V gives CDR1 SGHRS, CDR2 YFSETQ. Trimming removed 2 bases from V and 0 bases from J, with 9 bases in between. There are 15 residues in the CDR3. This chain's CDR3 is CASSLDRSSYNEQFF. CDR3 nucleotides: TGCGCCAGCAGCTTAGACAGGAGCTCCTACAATGAGCAGTTCTTC.

This rearrangement joins TRBV7-2 to TRBJ2-7; 7 bases agree with TRBD2. The V segment lost 3 bases and the J segment 6 bases; nucleotides outside the gene matches: 11. CDR1 is SGHTA and CDR2 is FQGNSA in the germline V gene. This CDR3 has 15 residues. The CDR3: CASSLTGTIPSEQYF. The CDR3 nucleotides read TGTGCCAGCAGCTTGACCGGGACTATCCCCTCCGAGCAGTACTTC.

This clone has only a few counts. This chain connects TRBV30 to TRBJ2-1, with D unclear. The CDR3 length is 11 residues. Trimming stripped 0 bases from V and 12 bases from J, with 9 bases between. Per the germline V gene, CDR1 is GTSNPN and CDR2 is SVGIG (reference sequence). CDR3 region: CAWSVFSRQFF. The CDR3 DNA sequence: TGTGCCTGGAGTGTCTTTAGTCGGCAGTTCTTC.

CDR3 amino acids: CASKQGTSIAKNIQYF. CDR3 nucleotide sequence: TGCGCCAGCAAACAGGGGACTAGTATAGCCAAAAACATTCAGTACTTC. The genes are TRBV23-1 and TRBJ2-4; possible D gene TRBD2, 8 bases. TRBV23-1 is placed among ORFs of uncertain function. Trimming left V 7 bases short and J 0 bases short, with 16 bases between. The CDR3 runs to 16 residues.

Only a few counts were recorded for this clone. The sample carries other DNA sequences with the same CDR3. V is TRBV18 and J is TRBJ2-7, with 9 bases lining up with TRBD1. The CDR3 covers 14 residues. Germline assignment: CDR1 KGHSH and CDR2 LQKENI. V was pared by 6 bases and J by 4 bases, with 7 bases of the junction left unmatched. CDR3 DNA sequence: TGTGCCAGCTCGCCCCCGGGACAGGGTTACGAGCAGTACTTC. Translated: CASSPPGQGYEQYF.

The V and J genes are TRBV29-1 and TRBJ1-1; 7 bases match TRBD1. This CDR3 contains 12 residues. Germline trimming cut 4 bases from V and 9 bases from J; bases unmatched to any gene: 8. Per germline, CDR1 SQVTM and CDR2 ANQGSEA. The CDR3 here is CSVGRTGAQAFF. The CDR3 DNA reads TGCAGCGTTGGTCGGACAGGCGCTCAAGCTTTCTTT.

The chain joins TRBV5-6 to TRBJ1-2; D gene unclear. The CDR3 covers 12 residues. V was shortened by 2 bases and J by 3 bases, with 5 bases between the two germline ends. Germline V gene data show CDR1 as SGHDT and CDR2 as YYEEEE. CDR3 sequence: CASSFRDYGYTF. In DNA form, the CDR3 reads TGTGCCAGCAGCTTCCGGGACTATGGCTACACCTTC.

The chain recombines TRBV30 with TRBJ2-1, with a weak D call TRBD2 (7 bases). V was shortened by 5 bases and J by 0 bases, with 14 bases between the two germline ends. The CDR3 loop spans 15 amino acids. The germline CDR1 and CDR2 sequences are GTSNPN and SVGIG (reference sequence). The CDR3 spells CAWRKGGVSYNEQFF. CDR3 DNA sequence: TGTGCCTGGCGAAAAGGGGGGGTCTCCTACAATGAGCAGTTCTTC. Combining the CDR3 with reference TRBV30 and TRBJ2-1 gives the whole variable domain SQTIHQWPATLVQPVGSPLSLECTVEGTSNPNLYWYRQAAGRGLQLLFYSVGIGQISSEVPQNLSASRPQDRQFILSSKKLLLSDSGFYLCAWRKGGVSYNEQFFGPGTRLTVL.

This chain uses TRBV4-2 with TRBJ2-1; a possible D gene is TRBD2 (6 bases). This CDR3 contains 15 residues. The V end was cut by 4 bases, the J end by 4 bases, with 14 bases between. Per the germline V gene, CDR1 is LGHNA and CDR2 is YNFKEQ. Here the CDR3 reads CASSPRAGPYNEQFF. In nucleotides, the CDR3 is TGTGCCAGCAGCCCTCGGGCGGGACCTTACAATGAGCAGTTCTTC.

This clone was counted a few times. The chain combines TRBV28 with TRBJ2-1, with D perhaps matching TRBD2 (6 bases). The germline V gene has CDR1 MDHEN and CDR2 SYDVKM. CDR3 length: 13 amino acids. The ends were cut back, 8 bases at V and 6 bases at J, with 14 bases in the middle. The CDR3 nucleotides read TGTGCCAGCCTTGGGGGACTGTTCAATGAGCAGTTCTTC. Protein product: CASLGGLFNEQFF. The full variable domain, in which reference TRBV28 and TRBJ2-1 provide the parts outside the CDR3, is DVKVTQSSRYLVKRTGEKVFLECVQDMDHENMFWYRQDPGLGLRLIYFSYDVKMKEKGDIPEGYSVSREKKERFSLILESASTNQTSMYLCASLGGLFNEQFFGPGTRLTVL.

This clone was recorded only once. CDR3 amino acids: CASSLWGLTYGYTF. DNA for the CDR3: TGTGCCAGCAGTTTATGGGGCCTAACCTATGGCTACACCTTC. The rearrangement joins TRBV28 to TRBJ1-2; D remains ambiguous. The CDR3 extends over 14 amino acids. Germline-derived CDR1 and CDR2 are MDHEN and SYDVKM. V lost 0 bases and J 4 bases, leaving 9 bases between the germline ends.

This clone was counted a few times. The rearrangement links TRBV7-9 to TRBJ2-1; weak D call: TRBD1 (5 bases). Trimming shortened V by 2 bases and J by 0 bases, and 11 bases separated the two germline ends. The CDR3 totals 16 residues. From germline, CDR1 is SEHNR and CDR2 FQNEAQ (reference sequence). CDR3 bases: TGTGCCAGCAGCTTACCTTCCCAGGGCTCCTACAATGAGCAGTTCTTC. Its protein is CASSLPSQGSYNEQFF.

The gene calls are TRBV27 and TRBJ2-3; 11 bases are a match to TRBD2. Per the germline V gene, CDR1 is MNHEY and CDR2 is SMNVEV (reference sequence). CDR3 size: 16 residues. The ends lost 7 bases at V and 2 bases at J; junction bases unmatched: 8. CDR3 amino acids: CASTPGTSGYTDTQYF. The CDR3 nucleotides are TGTGCCAGCACACCCGGGACTAGCGGCTACACAGATACGCAGTATTTT.

The chain is built from TRBV7-2 and TRBJ2-1; 13 bases fit TRBD2. Germline lookup yields CDR1 SGHTA and CDR2 FQGNSA. This CDR3 spans 15 amino acids. V shed 7 bases and J 4 bases; nucleotides not matched to a gene: 4. CDR3 protein: CASMRTSGSYNEQFF. In DNA, the CDR3 is TGTGCCAGCATGAGGACTAGCGGGAGTTACAATGAGCAGTTCTTC.

The table lists this clone with a few counts. The chain recombines TRBV19 with TRBJ1-3, with a tentative D call TRBD1 (6 bases). The CDR3 sequence is 15 residues long. CDR1 and CDR2 from the germline V gene are LNHDA and SQIVND (reference sequence). With 3 bases removed from V and 2 bases from J, the gap between germline ends came to 11 bases. This CDR3 reads CASSIQGHAGNTIYF. CDR3 DNA sequence: TGTGCCAGTAGTATCCAGGGACACGCTGGAAACACCATATATTTT.

This clone occurred a few times. CDR3 amino acids: CASSPVEGTEAFF. As DNA, the CDR3 is TGTGCCAGCAGCCCGGTCGAGGGCACTGAAGCTTTCTTT. This chain connects TRBV5-4 to TRBJ1-1; D uncertain. The CDR3 extends over 13 amino acids. Germline-derived CDR1 and CDR2 are SGHNT and YYREEE (reference sequence). Trimming took 4 bases from V and 4 from J, leaving 11 bases between them.

The chain links TRBV2 to TRBJ2-7, with a possible D match to TRBD2 (6 bases). The CDR3 loop spans 16 amino acids. Trimming cost V 8 bases and J 2 bases, with 22 bases left between them. In germline, CDR1 is SNHLY, CDR2 FYNNEI. Here the CDR3 reads CASFLSPGLPAYEQYF. In DNA, the CDR3 is TGTGCCAGCTTTCTCTCACCGGGACTCCCGGCCTACGAGCAGTACTTC.